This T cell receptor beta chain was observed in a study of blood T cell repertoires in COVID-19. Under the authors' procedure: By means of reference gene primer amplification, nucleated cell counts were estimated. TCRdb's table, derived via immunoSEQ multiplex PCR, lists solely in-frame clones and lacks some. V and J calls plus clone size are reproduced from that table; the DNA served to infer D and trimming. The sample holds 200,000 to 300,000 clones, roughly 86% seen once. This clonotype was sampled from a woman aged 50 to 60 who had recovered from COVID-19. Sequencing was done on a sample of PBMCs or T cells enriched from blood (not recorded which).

CDR3 bases: TGTGCCAGCAGTGAAGACCTACAGGGAAACACTGAAGCTTTCTTT. It yields the protein CASSEDLQGNTEAFF. The chain recombines TRBV2 with TRBJ1-1; TRBD1 is a possible D gene (6 bases). Trimming cost V 1 base and J 2 bases, with 11 bases left between them. CDR1 and CDR2 from the germline V gene are SNHLY and FYNNEI. This CDR3 comprises 15 residues.